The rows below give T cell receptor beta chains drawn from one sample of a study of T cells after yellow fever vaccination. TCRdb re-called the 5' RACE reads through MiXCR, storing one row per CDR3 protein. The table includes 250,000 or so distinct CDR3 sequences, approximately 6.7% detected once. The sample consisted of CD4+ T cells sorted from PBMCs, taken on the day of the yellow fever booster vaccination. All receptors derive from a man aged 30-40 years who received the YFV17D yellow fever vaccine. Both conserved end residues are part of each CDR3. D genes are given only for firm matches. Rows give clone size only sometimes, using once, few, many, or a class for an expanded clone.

CASGFYVRGSPREQFF	TGTGCTAGTGGTTTTTACGTCCGCGGGAGTCCTCGAGAGCAGTTCTTC	TRBJ2-1	TRBV12-5	TRBD2	NA
CASRVTMNTEAFF	TGTGCCAGCAGGGTGACTATGAACACTGAAGCTTTCTTT	TRBJ1-1	TRBV28	NA	many
CASSVQEVASGRAFEQFF	TGTGCCAGCAGCGTCCAGGAAGTGGCTAGCGGGAGGGCCTTTGAGCAGTTCTTC	TRBJ2-1	TRBV21-1	NA	NA
CASSEQGRNTGELFF	TGTGCCAGCAGTGAGCAGGGCCGGAACACCGGGGAGCTGTTTTTT	TRBJ2-2	TRBV6-1	NA	few
CASSWETLTYEQYF	TGTGCCAGCAGCTGGGAGACACTTACCTACGAGCAGTACTTC	TRBJ2-7	TRBV5-5	NA	few
CASSFGLAGGPRNEQFF	TGTGCCAGCTCATTCGGGCTAGCGGGAGGGCCAAGGAATGAGCAGTTCTTC	TRBJ2-1	TRBV18	TRBD2	NA
CASSFSGGNTEAFF	TGTGCCAGCAGCTTCAGTGGGGGGAACACTGAAGCTTTCTTT	TRBJ1-1	TRBV7-9	NA	NA
CASSSLGLGGYEQYF	TGCGCCAGCAGCTCCCTAGGACTAGGAGGGTACGAGCAGTACTTC	TRBJ2-7	TRBV5-1	TRBD2	many
CASSPPGRNTIYF	TGTGCCAGCAGTCCGCCGGGACGAAACACCATATATTTT	TRBJ1-3	TRBV12-3/TRBV12-4	NA	NA
CASSSNNEQFF	TGTGCCAGCAGCTCCAACAATGAGCAGTTCTTC	TRBJ2-1	TRBV5-4	NA	few
CASSQRRVAKNIQYF	TGCGCCAGCAGCCAACGGAGAGTAGCCAAAAACATTCAGTACTTC	TRBJ2-4	TRBV4-3	NA	NA
CASSRGTGGSYEQYF	TGTGCCAGCAGTCGCGGGACAGGGGGTTCCTACGAGCAGTACTTC	TRBJ2-7	TRBV12-3/TRBV12-4	TRBD1	many
CASSSGSLYEQYF	TGTGCCAGCAGTTCCGGGTCCTTATACGAGCAGTACTTC	TRBJ2-7	TRBV28	NA	many
CASSLTGYGNIQYF	TGCGCCAGCAGCTTGACCGGGTACGGAAACATTCAGTACTTC	TRBJ2-4	TRBV5-1	NA	few
CASSLEASVGTQYF	TGCGCCAGCAGCTTGGAAGCTAGCGTCGGGACCCAGTACTTC	TRBJ2-5	TRBV5-1	NA	few
CASSPQTGSPYNEQFF	TGTGCCAGCAGCCCCCAGACAGGGAGTCCCTACAATGAGCAGTTCTTC	TRBJ2-1	TRBV7-3	TRBD1	few
CSANGGSTEQYF	TGCAGTGCTAATGGCGGGAGTACCGAGCAGTACTTC	TRBJ2-7	TRBV20-1	TRBD2	NA
CASSSLVRLAGEGEQFF	TGTGCCAGCAGCTCCCTGGTACGACTAGCGGGAGAGGGTGAGCAGTTCTTC	TRBJ2-1	TRBV7-9	TRBD2	NA
CASGIGQGYSPLHF	TGTGCTAGTGGAATCGGCCAGGGTTATTCACCCCTCCACTTT	TRBJ1-6	TRBV12-5	NA	few
CASSPRSSTGELFF	TGTGCCAGCAGCCCTAGGAGTTCCACCGGGGAGCTGTTTTTT	TRBJ2-2	TRBV3-1	NA	few
CASSPQDSLAKNIQYF	TGTGCCAGCAGCCCCCAGGACAGCCTAGCCAAAAACATTCAGTACTTC	TRBJ2-4	TRBV7-9	NA	many
CASEVDTQYF	TGCGCCAGCGAAGTAGATACGCAGTATTTT	TRBJ2-3	TRBV4-1	NA	many
CSARLRYNEQFF	TGCAGTGCTAGGCTGCGGTACAATGAGCAGTTCTTC	TRBJ2-1	TRBV20-1	NA	few
CASSPRRDLYNEQFF	TGTGCCAGCTCACCACGGCGGGACCTGTACAATGAGCAGTTCTTC	TRBJ2-1	TRBV18	NA	many
CASNRQGGIGELFF	TGTGCCAGCAACAGACAGGGAGGAATTGGGGAGCTGTTTTTT	TRBJ2-2	TRBV6-1	NA	NA
CASSRDSTYEQYF	TGTGCCAGCAGCCGGGACAGCACCTACGAGCAGTACTTC	TRBJ2-7	TRBV9	TRBD1	many
CSALSGRSTGELFF	TGCAGTGCTCTCAGCGGGAGGTCGACCGGGGAGCTGTTTTTT	TRBJ2-2	TRBV20-1	TRBD2	many
CSANRDPVPEQYF	TGCAGTGCAAACCGGGACCCTGTCCCCGAGCAGTACTTC	TRBJ2-7	TRBV20-1	NA	few
CASSLGLAGVTDTQYF	TGTGCCAGCAGCTTAGGCCTAGCGGGAGTAACAGATACGCAGTATTTT	TRBJ2-3	TRBV7-9	TRBD2	few
CASSSTQLETQYF	TGTGCCAGCAGCTCGACCCAACTGGAGACCCAGTACTTC	TRBJ2-5	TRBV11-2	NA	many
CSASVGTAINSPLHF	TGCAGTGCTAGTGTAGGCACAGCAATTAATTCACCCCTCCACTTT	TRBJ1-6	TRBV20-1	NA	many
CASSLQGGSSYNEQFF	TGTGCCAGCAGCTTACAGGGGGGGAGCTCCTACAATGAGCAGTTCTTC	TRBJ2-1	TRBV9	NA	few
CSGAGSNQPQHF	TGCAGTGGTGCAGGGAGCAATCAGCCCCAGCATTTT	TRBJ1-5	TRBV20-1	NA	NA
CASSSSIMWWGAGTEAFF	TGTGCCAGCTCAAGTAGTATAATGTGGTGGGGGGCTGGCACTGAAGCTTTCTTT	TRBJ1-1	TRBV18	NA	few
CASSRGQEGYGYTF	TGCGCCAGCAGCCGGGGACAGGAGGGGTATGGCTACACCTTC	TRBJ1-2	TRBV5-1	TRBD1	many
CASSFTSGRQYEQYF	TGCGCCAGCAGCTTTACTAGCGGGAGGCAATACGAGCAGTACTTC	TRBJ2-7	TRBV5-1	TRBD2	many
CASKRPGSSYEQYF	TGTGCCAGCAAGCGCCCTGGGAGCTCCTACGAGCAGTACTTC	TRBJ2-7	TRBV27	NA	many
CASSDGIYTGELFF	TGTGCCAGCAGCGACGGGATATACACCGGGGAGCTGTTTTTT	TRBJ2-2	TRBV11-2	NA	few
CSARSETSGYEQYF	TGCAGTGCTAGGTCAGAGACTAGCGGGTACGAGCAGTACTTC	TRBJ2-7	TRBV20-1	TRBD2	few
CASSWPLRTSGREGLSGELFF	TGCGCCAGCAGCTGGCCCCTTCGGACTAGCGGGAGAGAGGGATTGTCCGGGGAGCTGTTTTTT	TRBJ2-2	TRBV5-1	TRBD2	few
CASSYSQGSWQETQYF	TGTGCCAGCAGTTACTCGCAGGGGAGTTGGCAAGAGACCCAGTACTTC	TRBJ2-5	TRBV6-5	NA	many
CASSYFGSPQETQYF	TGTGCCAGCAGTTATTTTGGCAGCCCCCAAGAGACCCAGTACTTC	TRBJ2-5	TRBV12-3/TRBV12-4	NA	NA
CASSETGQGTDTQYF	TGTGCCAGCAGTGAGACTGGACAAGGGACAGATACGCAGTATTTT	TRBJ2-3	TRBV12-3/TRBV12-4	NA	NA
CSAVGTSGSSYEQYF	TGCAGTGCCGTGGGGACTAGCGGGAGCTCCTACGAGCAGTACTTC	TRBJ2-7	TRBV20-1	TRBD2	few
CASRPLATEQFF	TGTGCCAGCAGACCCCTAGCGACTGAGCAGTTCTTC	TRBJ2-1	TRBV7-8	NA	many
CSALRPATSNEQYF	TGCAGTGCTCTCCGTCCGGCCACTAGCAACGAGCAGTACTTC	TRBJ2-7	TRBV20-1	NA	many
CSAIKGANNEQFF	TGCAGTGCTATAAAGGGGGCGAACAATGAGCAGTTCTTC	TRBJ2-1	TRBV20-1	TRBD1	NA
CASSPRLAGDNEQFF	TGTGCCAGCAGCCCTAGACTAGCGGGAGACAATGAGCAGTTCTTC	TRBJ2-1	TRBV11-3	TRBD2	NA
CATGTRGTQYF	TGTGCCACCGGCACCAGGGGGACCCAGTACTTC	TRBJ2-5	TRBV15	NA	few
CASSGAFVETQYF	TGTGCCAGCAGCGGAGCATTCGTGGAGACCCAGTACTTC	TRBJ2-5	TRBV5-4	NA	few
CASSYSGTGFYEQYF	TGTGCCAGCAGTTACTCAGGGACAGGGTTCTACGAGCAGTACTTC	TRBJ2-7	TRBV6-5	TRBD1	few
CASSDLAGGPTDTQYF	TGTGCCAGCAGCGATTTAGCGGGAGGACCCACAGATACGCAGTATTTT	TRBJ2-3	TRBV9	TRBD2	few
CASSSTGQGWPGELFF	TGTGCCAGCAGTTCCACGGGACAGGGGTGGCCCGGGGAGCTGTTTTTT	TRBJ2-2	TRBV7-2	TRBD1	NA
CASSQELAGIQETQYF	TGTGCCAGCAGCCAAGAACTAGCGGGGATCCAAGAGACCCAGTACTTC	TRBJ2-5	TRBV3-1	TRBD2	many
CASRLRAGYNEQFF	TGTGCCAGCAGGCTAAGGGCGGGCTACAATGAGCAGTTCTTC	TRBJ2-1	TRBV28	NA	few
CASSDQQETQYF	TGTGCCAGCAGTGACCAACAAGAGACCCAGTACTTC	TRBJ2-5	TRBV7-2	NA	few
CASSFTGASNQPQHF	TGCGCCAGCAGCTTTACCGGGGCTAGCAATCAGCCCCAGCATTTT	TRBJ1-5	TRBV5-1	NA	few
CASNTPGQGREQYF	TGTGCCAGCAACACCCCGGGACAGGGACGCGAGCAGTACTTC	TRBJ2-7	TRBV6-4	TRBD1	many
CASSLELVTEQFF	TGCGCCAGCAGCTTGGAACTCGTCACTGAGCAGTTCTTC	TRBJ2-1	TRBV5-1	NA	many